Presented here are 26 T cell receptor beta chains from one specimen sequenced in a study of blood T cell repertoires in COVID-19 (TCRdb year 2020). Library preparation was by the immunoSEQ multiplex PCR assay. The clones in this table, taken by TCRdb from immuneACCESS, are in-frame only. Not every clone is retained; where verified, under half of the shortfall comes from an unresolved V gene, and the cause of the rest is unknown. In this sample the table shows about 140,000 clones, 87% of which occur a single time. Jointly, the top ten make up around 4.5% of the sample. The sample comprised peripheral blood. The receptors come from a middle-aged woman with acute or convalescent COVID-19.

This rearrangement joins TRBV7-9 to TRBJ1-2; 9 nucleotides agree with TRBD1. The CDR3 runs 15 residues. J lost 8 bases, V lost 5 bases, and 12 bases had no gene match. Germline CDR1 SEHNR, CDR2 FQNEAQ (reference sequence). This CDR3 is CASSPRTGERPGYTF. CDR3 nucleotides: TGTGCCAGCAGCCCCCGGACAGGGGAACGGCCGGGCTACACCTTC.

This clone was found once. The chain is built from TRBV9 and TRBJ1-3; TRBD1 might be the D (5 bases). The CDR3 has 17 residues. CDR1 is SGDLS, CDR2 YYNGEE, per germline. Trimming shortened V by 4 bases and J by 1 base, and 18 bases separated the two germline ends. CDR3 DNA: TGTGCCAGCAGCTCCGTCGGGGGTCAGAATTCTGGAAACACCATATATTTT. Encoded protein: CASSSVGGQNSGNTIYF.

The rearrangement links TRBV3-1 (or the pseudogene TRBV3-2) to TRBJ2-1, with 7 bases that match TRBD2. The CDR3 extends over 17 amino acids. Germline lookup yields CDR1 LGHDT and CDR2 YNNKEL (reference sequence). The V gene end was trimmed by 1 base and the J gene end by 7 bases; junction bases not matched to a gene: 13. The CDR3: CASSQVRGGRLQNEQFF. DNA for the CDR3: TGTGCCAGCAGCCAAGTTAGAGGCGGGAGACTACAAAATGAGCAGTTCTTC.

This chain uses TRBV7-6 with TRBJ2-1, with 16 positions matching TRBD2. V trimming: 4 bases; J trimming: 2 bases; junction bases outside the gene matches: 5. Looked up from germline, CDR1 is SGHVS and CDR2 is FNYEAQ. The CDR3 loop spans 18 amino acids. The chain's CDR3 is CASSSGTSGRAAYNEQFF. In DNA form, the CDR3 reads TGTGCCAGCAGCTCCGGGACTAGCGGGAGGGCCGCCTACAATGAGCAGTTCTTC. The full variable domain, in which reference TRBV7-6 and TRBJ2-1 provide the parts outside the CDR3, is GAGVSQSPRYKVTKRGQDVALRCDPISGHVSLYWYRQALGQGPEFLTYFNYEAQQDKSGLPNDRFSAERPEGSISTLTIQRTEQRDSAMYRCASSSGTSGRAAYNEQFFGPGTRLTVL.

There are a few counts of this clone. The CDR3 bases are TGTGCCAGCTCACTCAGGGACAGGCTGAATCAGCCCCAGCATTTT. It encodes CASSLRDRLNQPQHF. The rearrangement links TRBV18 to TRBJ1-5, with 8 bases fitting TRBD1. The CDR3 is made up of 15 amino acids. J was trimmed by 4 bases and V by 4 bases; bases with no gene match: 6. Per germline, CDR1 KGHSH and CDR2 LQKENI.

The chain recombines TRBV29-1 with TRBJ2-7; 10 positions agree with TRBD1. J lost 5 bases, V lost 4 bases, and 5 bases had no gene match. This CDR3 spans 13 amino acids. CDR1 and CDR2 from the germline V gene are SQVTM and ANQGSEA. The DNA of the CDR3 is TGCAGCGTTGCCGGGACAGGGGCCAACGAGCAGTACTTC. Translating gives CSVAGTGANEQYF.

The sample holds one count of this clone. V usage is TRBV18 and J usage is TRBJ2-5; 9 positions agree with TRBD1. The CDR3 is 15 amino acids. The trim removed 1 base at V and 3 bases at J, leaving 3 bases unmatched. Germline assignment: CDR1 KGHSH and CDR2 LQKENI. CDR3 sequence: CASSPQQGAEETQYF. DNA of the CDR3: TGTGCCAGCTCACCACAACAGGGGGCGGAAGAGACCCAGTACTTC.

The CDR3 region has the DNA TGCAGTGCGAGCGGGAGCTATGGCTACACCTTC. Amino acid sequence: CSASGSYGYTF. V usage is TRBV20-1 and J usage is TRBJ1-2; D not resolved. With 6 bases removed from V and 4 bases from J, the gap between germline ends came to 9 bases. The CDR3 extends over 11 amino acids. Germline lookup yields CDR1 DFQATT and CDR2 SNEGSKA (reference sequence).

The rearrangement joins TRBV5-6 to TRBJ1-5; TRBD1 matches 7 bases. This CDR3 is built from 15 residues. Germline trimming cut 5 bases from V and 6 bases from J; bases unmatched to any gene: 11. Germline V gives CDR1 SGHDT, CDR2 YYEEEE. CDR3 amino acids: CASSARGAGSQPQHF. The CDR3 DNA reads as TGTGCCAGCAGTGCCAGGGGGGCCGGGAGTCAGCCCCAGCATTTT.

The V and J genes are TRBV23-1 and TRBJ1-2; D may be TRBD1 (5 bases). TRBV23-1 is reported as an ORF; its role is uncertain. The V end was cut by 6 bases, the J end by 7 bases, with 21 bases between. The CDR3 has 15 residues. The CDR3 region has the DNA TGCGCCAGCAGCCAAACTCCGGGACTACCAATTGGCTACACCTTC. As protein: CASSQTPGLPIGYTF.

V is TRBV5-5 and J is TRBJ1-2; tentative D call: TRBD1 (5 bases). The CDR3 extends over 19 amino acids. CDR1 and CDR2 from the germline V gene are SGHKS and YYEKEE (reference sequence). Trimming took 3 bases from V and 0 from J, leaving 24 bases between them. The CDR3 protein is CASSSSWGGAFIPNYGYTF. As DNA, the CDR3 is TGTGCCAGCAGCTCCTCTTGGGGCGGAGCATTCATCCCTAACTATGGCTACACCTTC.

V is TRBV13 and J is TRBJ1-1, with TRBD1 matching over 7 bases. The J segment lost 1 base and the V segment lost 6 bases, leaving 8 bases of the junction unmatched. Germline values: CDR1 PRHDT, CDR2 FYEKMQ (reference sequence). This CDR3 region has 15 residues. The CDR3 bases are TGTGCCAGCAGTTACAGGGGCTCATCGAACACTGAAGCTTTCTTT. This sequence encodes CASSYRGSSNTEAFF.

V and J are TRBV19 and TRBJ1-5; TRBD1 matches at 7 bases. V shed 6 bases and J 1 base; nucleotides not matched to a gene: 3. Germline CDR1 LNHDA, CDR2 SQIVND (reference sequence). This CDR3 contains 14 residues. The chain's CDR3 is CASRSGGSNQPQHF. DNA of the CDR3: TGTGCCAGTAGATCAGGGGGAAGCAATCAGCCCCAGCATTTT. The entire variable domain, with the rest obtained from reference TRBV19 and TRBJ1-5, is as follows: DGGITQSPKYLFRKEGQNVTLSCEQNLNHDAMYWYRQDPGQGLRLIYYSQIVNDFQKGDIAEGYSVSREKKESFPLTVTSAQKNPTAFYLCASRSGGSNQPQHFGDGTRLSIL.

The V call is TRBV3-1 (or the pseudogene TRBV3-2), the J call TRBJ1-2; 9 nucleotides agree with TRBD1. The germline V gene has CDR1 LGHDT and CDR2 YNNKEL (reference sequence). This CDR3 has 16 residues. The V segment lost 1 base and the J segment 4 bases; nucleotides outside the gene matches: 7. The CDR3 loop is CASSQGWGQGSYGYTF. The CDR3 DNA reads TGTGCCAGCAGCCAAGGTTGGGGACAGGGTTCCTATGGCTACACCTTC.

The V and J genes are TRBV18 and TRBJ2-5, with 12 bases that match TRBD2. Trimming took 3 bases from V and 1 from J; bases not matched to a gene: 12. Per the germline V gene, CDR1 is KGHSH and CDR2 is LQKENI. This CDR3 has 19 amino acids. The CDR3 DNA reads as TGTGCCAGCTCACCGAATCGACTTACTAGCGGGGGGAGCCAAGAGACCCAGTACTTC. Its translation: CASSPNRLTSGGSQETQYF.

This clone came up once. V is TRBV5-5 and J is TRBJ1-5, with D perhaps TRBD1 (6 bases). V lost 1 base to trimming and J lost 3 bases, with 14 bases between them. The CDR3 has 16 amino acids. The germline V gene has CDR1 SGHKS and CDR2 YYEKEE (reference sequence). CDR3 coding DNA: TGTGCCAGCAGCTTGTCAGGGGTCCTTTTCAATCAGCCCCAGCATTTT. It yields the protein CASSLSGVLFNQPQHF. Variable domain in full (rest from reference TRBV5-5 and TRBJ1-5): DAGVTQSPTHLIKTRGQQVTLRCSPISGHKSVSWYQQVLGQGPQFIFQYYEKEERGRGNFPDRFSARQFPNYSSELNVNALLLGDSALYLCASSLSGVLFNQPQHFGDGTRLSIL.

The chain's CDR3 is CASSSGVEKLFF. The CDR3 nucleotides read TGTGCCAGCAGCTCAGGGGTTGAAAAACTGTTTTTT. The chain combines TRBV7-9 with TRBJ1-4; TRBD1 might be the D (6 bases). The CDR3 sequence is 12 residues long. Looked up from germline, CDR1 is SEHNR and CDR2 is FQNEAQ (reference sequence). V lost 4 bases, J lost 7 bases, and 7 bases lay in between.

The chain links TRBV30 to TRBJ1-5; the D gene is possibly TRBD1 (5 bases). The germline V gene has CDR1 GTSNPN and CDR2 SVGIG (reference sequence). The CDR3 length is 13 residues. CDR3 region: CACGRERNQPQHF. In DNA form, the CDR3 reads TGTGCGTGCGGCAGGGAACGTAATCAGCCCCAGCATTTT.

This sequence joins TRBV7-2 and TRBJ2-5, with a possible D match to TRBD2 (6 bases). V was pared by 3 bases and J by 5 bases, with 16 bases between. Germline V CDR1 and CDR2: SGHTA, FQGNSA. The CDR3 consists of 15 residues. The CDR3 sequence is CASSFGGSLAETQYF. As DNA, the CDR3 is TGTGCCAGCAGCTTCGGAGGGTCACTGGCGGAGACCCAGTACTTC.

The CDR3 DNA follows: TGTGCCAGCAGCGTAACGGGACACCCCACAGATACGCAGTATTTT. Its translation: CASSVTGHPTDTQYF. The chain has TRBV9 and TRBJ2-3; possible D gene TRBD1, 6 bases. CDR3 length equals 15 residues. V was clipped by 1 base and J by 2 bases, with 11 bases between them. Per the germline V gene, CDR1 is SGDLS and CDR2 is YYNGEE.

The chain carries TRBV9 and TRBJ2-7; D remains unclear. The germline V gene encodes CDR1 SGDLS and CDR2 YYNGEE. Trimming took 4 bases from V and 2 from J, leaving 16 bases between them. The CDR3 is 15 residues long. CDR3 DNA: TGTGCCAGCAGCCCCCTGGAGAACGGTCCCTACGAGCAGTACTTC. It is translated as CASSPLENGPYEQYF.

This rearrangement joins TRBV25-1 to TRBJ2-5, with 9 nucleotides matching TRBD2. V shed 3 bases, J shed 4 bases, and the junction held 9 bases outside the gene matches. CDR3 size: 16 residues. Per the germline V gene, CDR1 is MGHDK and CDR2 is SYGVNS. CDR3 nucleotides: TGTGCCAGCAGTGACTCTAGGCGGGGGGGCGGAGAGACCCAGTACTTC. Translated: CASSDSRRGGGETQYF.

The chain combines TRBV18 with TRBJ1-2, with D possibly TRBD1 on 5 matching bases. The germline V and J ends were trimmed by 2 bases and 4 bases, with 11 bases remaining between them. The CDR3 is made up of 14 amino acids. Germline loops: CDR1 KGHSH, CDR2 LQKENI. CDR3 nucleotide sequence: TGTGCCAGCTCACCAACCGGACAAGCCTATGGCTACACCTTC. Translating it yields CASSPTGQAYGYTF.

The chain employs TRBV10-3 and TRBJ2-3, with D perhaps TRBD2 (5 bases). This CDR3 region has 13 residues. Germline-derived CDR1 and CDR2 are ENHRY and SYGVKD. Trimming left V 6 bases short and J 2 bases short, with 9 bases between. CDR3 protein: CAISARDTDTQYF. The CDR3 region has the DNA TGTGCCATCAGCGCTCGGGACACAGATACGCAGTATTTT.

The rearrangement joins TRBV25-1 to TRBJ1-2, with a tentative D call TRBD1 (5 bases). The germline CDR1 and CDR2 sequences are MGHDK and SYGVNS. The CDR3 contains 16 residues. V was pared by 5 bases and J by 8 bases, with 24 bases between. CDR3 sequence: CASSPTSGRAKVGYTF. The DNA for the CDR3 is TGTGCCAGCAGTCCAACTAGCGGCAGGGCCAAAGTAGGCTACACCTTC.

The table lists this clone with a count of one. The chain couples TRBV5-1 to TRBJ2-7; possibly TRBD1 for D (5 bases). Germline V lookup: CDR1 SGHRS, CDR2 YFSETQ. The CDR3 covers 13 residues. V shed 2 bases and J shed 5 bases, with 11 bases lying between them. CDR3 DNA sequence: TGCGCCAGCAGCTTAACAGGAGACGACGAGCAGTACTTC. It specifies CASSLTGDDEQYF.